This TCR beta chain came from a study of blood T cell repertoires in COVID-19. Trimming removed 2 bases from V and 4 bases from J, with 8 bases in between. This CDR3 region has 13 residues. Germline-derived CDR1 and CDR2 are MNHEY and SVGAGI. Profiled with immunoSEQ multiplex PCR; TCRdb holds only in-frame clones, not every one. Altogether about 160,000 clones are present, 79% being singletons, with the ten largest covering 8.1%. Sequencing was carried out using peripheral blood. The origin of this receptor is a woman in her fifties or sixties with COVID-19, enrolled during active disease. This chain uses TRBV6-5 with TRBJ1-1; tentative D call: TRBD1 (6 bases). In nucleotides, the CDR3 is TGTGCCAGCAGTTACGGGGGGGCCACTGAAGCTTTCTTT. Translation gives CASSYGGATEAFF.